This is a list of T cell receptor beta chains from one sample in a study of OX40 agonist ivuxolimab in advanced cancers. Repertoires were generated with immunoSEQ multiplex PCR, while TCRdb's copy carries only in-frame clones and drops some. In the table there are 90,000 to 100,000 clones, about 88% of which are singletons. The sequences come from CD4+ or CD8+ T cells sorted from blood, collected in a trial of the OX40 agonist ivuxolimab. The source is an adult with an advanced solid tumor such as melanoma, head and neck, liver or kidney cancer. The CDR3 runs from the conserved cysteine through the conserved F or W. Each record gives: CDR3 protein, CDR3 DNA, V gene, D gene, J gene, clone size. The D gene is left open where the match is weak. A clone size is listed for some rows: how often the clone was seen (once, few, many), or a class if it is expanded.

cdr3_aa: CASSPSLEGLTEAFF
cdr3_nt: TGTGCCAGCAGCCCCTCCCTCGAGGGCTTGACTGAAGCTTTCTTT
v_call: TRBV7-9
d_call: NA
j_call: TRBJ1-1
clone_size: NA

cdr3_aa: CASREGTVPYNEQFF
cdr3_nt: TGCGCCAGCAGGGAAGGGACAGTCCCCTACAATGAGCAGTTCTTC
v_call: TRBV5-1
d_call: TRBD1
j_call: TRBJ2-1
clone_size: NA

cdr3_aa: CASSPRRQAEKLFF
cdr3_nt: TGTGCCAGCAGCCCGCGGCGACAGGCTGAAAAACTGTTTTTT
v_call: TRBV7-9
d_call: NA
j_call: TRBJ1-4
clone_size: NA

cdr3_aa: CASSLAGQGQYEQYF
cdr3_nt: TGTGCCAGCAGCTTGGCGGGACAGGGTCAATACGAGCAGTACTTC
v_call: TRBV7-6
d_call: TRBD1
j_call: TRBJ2-7
clone_size: NA

cdr3_aa: CASSGQDTGELFF
cdr3_nt: TGCGCCAGCAGCGGGCAGGACACCGGGGAGCTGTTTTTT
v_call: TRBV5-1
d_call: NA
j_call: TRBJ2-2
clone_size: NA

cdr3_aa: CASSPSGTGAQEGFF
cdr3_nt: TGTGCCAGCTCACCATCGGGGACAGGGGCTCAGGAGGGGTTCTTC
v_call: TRBV18
d_call: TRBD1
j_call: TRBJ2-1
clone_size: NA

cdr3_aa: CASSTGTSGKREQFF
cdr3_nt: TGTGCCAGCAGCACGGGGACTAGCGGGAAGCGGGAGCAGTTCTTC
v_call: TRBV7-9
d_call: TRBD2
j_call: TRBJ2-1
clone_size: NA

cdr3_aa: CASSLVVGENYEQYF
cdr3_nt: TGCGCCAGCAGCTTGGTTGTAGGGGAAAACTACGAGCAGTACTTC
v_call: TRBV5-1
d_call: NA
j_call: TRBJ2-7
clone_size: NA

cdr3_aa: CASGRGYTGELFF
cdr3_nt: TGTGCCTCAGGTCGCGGGTACACCGGGGAGCTGTTTTTT
v_call: TRBV6-5
d_call: NA
j_call: TRBJ2-2
clone_size: NA

cdr3_aa: CASSLGQGDYGYTF
cdr3_nt: TGTGCCAGCAGCTTGGGACAGGGGGACTATGGCTACACCTTC
v_call: TRBV11-2
d_call: TRBD1
j_call: TRBJ1-2
clone_size: NA

cdr3_aa: CASSLTSGQVGELFF
cdr3_nt: TGTGCCAGCAGCTTGACTAGCGGGCAGGTCGGGGAGCTGTTTTTT
v_call: TRBV7-2
d_call: TRBD2
j_call: TRBJ2-2
clone_size: NA

cdr3_aa: CASRTDYNEQFF
cdr3_nt: TGCGCCAGCAGAACGGACTACAATGAGCAGTTCTTC
v_call: TRBV5-1
d_call: NA
j_call: TRBJ2-1
clone_size: NA

cdr3_aa: CASRSSGGGQPQHF
cdr3_nt: TGTGCCAGCAGGTCCTCCGGGGGCGGTCAGCCCCAGCATTTT
v_call: TRBV27
d_call: NA
j_call: TRBJ1-5
clone_size: NA

cdr3_aa: CASSLGTVNTEAFF
cdr3_nt: TGCGCCAGCAGCTTAGGGACGGTGAACACTGAAGCTTTCTTT
v_call: TRBV5-1
d_call: NA
j_call: TRBJ1-1
clone_size: NA

cdr3_aa: CASSFFGQGGDGYTF
cdr3_nt: TGTGCCAGCAGTTTCTTCGGACAGGGCGGAGATGGCTACACCTTC
v_call: TRBV6-6
d_call: TRBD1
j_call: TRBJ1-2
clone_size: NA

cdr3_aa: CASSPNPEGYTF
cdr3_nt: TGTGCCAGCAGCCCAAATCCCGAGGGCTACACCTTC
v_call: TRBV7-9
d_call: NA
j_call: TRBJ1-2
clone_size: few

cdr3_aa: CASSATGTGTAEAFF
cdr3_nt: TGTGCCAGCAGCGCAACCGGGACAGGTACGGCTGAAGCTTTCTTT
v_call: TRBV7-3
d_call: TRBD1
j_call: TRBJ1-1
clone_size: NA

cdr3_aa: CAWSGGSSPEGQPQHF
cdr3_nt: TGTGCCTGGAGCGGAGGTTCCTCCCCCGAGGGTCAGCCCCAGCATTTT
v_call: TRBV30
d_call: NA
j_call: TRBJ1-5
clone_size: few

cdr3_aa: CAWSRLATTDTQYF
cdr3_nt: TGTGCCTGGAGTAGACTAGCGACCACAGATACGCAGTATTTT
v_call: TRBV30
d_call: TRBD2
j_call: TRBJ2-3
clone_size: NA

cdr3_aa: CASGAQFLNEQFF
cdr3_nt: TGTGCCAGCGGCGCCCAATTCCTAAATGAGCAGTTCTTC
v_call: TRBV6-1
d_call: NA
j_call: TRBJ2-1
clone_size: NA

cdr3_aa: CASGREGQNEQFF
cdr3_nt: TGTGCCAGCGGCCGGGAGGGCCAAAATGAGCAGTTCTTC
v_call: TRBV2
d_call: TRBD2
j_call: TRBJ2-1
clone_size: once

cdr3_aa: CASSYSQGGDYGYTF
cdr3_nt: TGTGCCAGCAGTTACTCTCAGGGAGGAGACTATGGCTACACCTTC
v_call: TRBV6-5
d_call: NA
j_call: TRBJ1-2
clone_size: NA

cdr3_aa: CASSLDYEQYF
cdr3_nt: TGTGCCAGCAGTTTGGATTACGAGCAGTACTTC
v_call: TRBV28
d_call: NA
j_call: TRBJ2-7
clone_size: NA

cdr3_aa: CASSVRQGDEKLFF
cdr3_nt: TGTGCCAGCAGCGTCAGACAGGGAGATGAAAAACTGTTTTTT
v_call: TRBV9
d_call: TRBD1
j_call: TRBJ1-4
clone_size: NA

cdr3_aa: CASSLDTVNTEAFF
cdr3_nt: TGCGCCAGCAGCTTGGATACAGTGAACACTGAAGCTTTCTTT
v_call: TRBV5-1
d_call: NA
j_call: TRBJ1-1
clone_size: NA

cdr3_aa: CASRGQMNTEAFF
cdr3_nt: TGTGCCAGCAGAGGACAGATGAACACTGAAGCTTTCTTT
v_call: TRBV2
d_call: NA
j_call: TRBJ1-1
clone_size: NA

cdr3_aa: CASSVALGGGYTF
cdr3_nt: TGTGCCAGCAGCGTAGCTTTGGGGGGAGGCTACACCTTC
v_call: TRBV9
d_call: NA
j_call: TRBJ1-2
clone_size: NA

cdr3_aa: CSAIRQGTSEAFF
cdr3_nt: TGCAGCGCCATCAGACAGGGGACCTCTGAAGCTTTCTTT
v_call: TRBV29-1
d_call: TRBD1
j_call: TRBJ1-1
clone_size: NA